This T cell receptor beta chain was identified during a study of blood T cell repertoires in COVID-19 (dated by TCRdb to the early 2020s). General notes on the study: Samples covering the acute and convalescent phases of COVID-19 were provided by collaborators in the United States, Italy and Spain. A freely available public database, intended as a resource for researchers studying the immune response to SARS-CoV-2, is where the repertoires were released. Samples were obtained from the ongoing ImmuneRACE study (first 160 participants) and from about 1,300 subjects provided by 6 global collaborators. Where available, HLA class I and class II types were taken from metadata supplied by the sample provider and were not determined by assay-based typing. The sample metadata nearly always contained a de-identified subject ID, COVID-19 status, age in years and sex. Deeply sampled blood TCRbeta repertoires from subjects exposed to, actively infected with, or recovered from COVID-19 were included in the dataset. The prospective study material was composed of cDNA or gDNA derived from T cells, B-cell-depleted T cells, or PBMCs.

CDR3 length: 16 amino acids, cysteine to phenylalanine. Only the CDR3 part of the read is kept: 48 bases, read in frame from the first base. Looking up the germline V gene yields CDR1 SGHDT and CDR2 YYEEEE. The germline V and J ends show losses of 4 bases and 4 bases respectively, and no gene match explains 6 bases of the junction. Comments on this clone: Its antigen has not been determined. There are no base qualities to consult, and no much larger clone falls within one base.

General study outcomes and caveats: Clinical and demographic metadata were provided uncurated, with the amount varying by source and participant.

TCRbeta CDR3 regions were amplified from genomic DNA using the immunoSEQ Assay, a bias-controlled multiplex PCR. In the original analysis: The number of nucleated cells in each sample was estimated from the amplification of reference gene primers within the assay. Sequence reads were collapsed and filtered to measure the absolute abundance of every unique TCRbeta CDR3 rearrangement. For each sample, productive Simpson clonality was calculated as the square root of Simpson's diversity index over productive rearrangements. The clones in this table, taken by TCRdb from immuneACCESS, are in-frame only. Not every clone is retained; where verified, under half of the shortfall comes from an unresolved V gene, and the cause of the rest is unknown. The V and J calls and clone size are taken from that table; D and trimming were inferred from the DNA. The sample has some 250,000 clones on record, 75% to 90% of them singletons. The biggest ten clones account for roughly 30% of the sample.

Each collaborating institution followed its own protocols to collect whole blood in K2EDTA tubes. For TCRbeta analysis, collaborators shipped samples in one of three forms: frozen whole blood, isolated PBMCs, or DNA extracted from either of those sample types. The V and J segments used are TRBV5-6 and TRBJ1-4, with TRBD1 identical over 11 junction bases. The receptor was isolated from a man in his forties with acute or convalescent COVID-19. Material for sequencing was peripheral blood. The CDR3 protein is CASSLRTGGNNEKLFF. The sequence in DNA is TGTGCCAGCAGCCTTAGGACAGGGGGCAATAATGAAAAACTGTTTTTT.